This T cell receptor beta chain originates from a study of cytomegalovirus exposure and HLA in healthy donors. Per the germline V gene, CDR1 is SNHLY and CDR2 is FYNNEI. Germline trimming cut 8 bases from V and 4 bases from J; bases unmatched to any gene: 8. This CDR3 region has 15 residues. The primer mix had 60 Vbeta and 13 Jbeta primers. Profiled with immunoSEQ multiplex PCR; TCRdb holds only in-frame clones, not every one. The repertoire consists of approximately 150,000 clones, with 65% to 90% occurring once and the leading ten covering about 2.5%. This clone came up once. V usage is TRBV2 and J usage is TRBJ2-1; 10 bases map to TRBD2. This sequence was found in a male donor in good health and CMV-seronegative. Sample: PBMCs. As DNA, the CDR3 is TGTGCCAGCCTCCCGACTAGCGGGCTTTACAATGAGCAGTTCTTC. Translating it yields CASLPTSGLYNEQFF. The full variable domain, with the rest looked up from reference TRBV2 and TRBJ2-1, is EPEVTQTPSHQVTQMGQEVILRCVPISNHLYFYWYRQILGQKVEFLVSFYNNEISEKSEIFDDQFSVERPDGSNFTLKIRSTKLEDSAMYFCASLPTSGLYNEQFFGPGTRLTVL.